The 22 T cell receptor beta chains presented below share a single source sample, sequenced in a study of blood T cell repertoires in COVID-19. Measured with immunoSEQ multiplex PCR; TCRdb has only the in-frame clones, and not every one. The table records 150,000 to 200,000 clones, about 86% of them present only once. Material for sequencing was peripheral blood. These receptors all come from a woman of 80 years or more with acute or convalescent COVID-19.

The V call is TRBV13, the J call TRBJ1-1; D perhaps matches TRBD1 (6 bases). Trimming left V 0 bases short and J 1 base short, with 12 bases between. This CDR3 is built from 16 residues. Per germline, CDR1 PRHDT and CDR2 FYEKMQ (reference sequence). The CDR3 spells CASSLGGGEWNTEAFF. The DNA for the CDR3 is TGTGCCAGCAGCTTAGGAGGGGGTGAGTGGAACACTGAAGCTTTCTTT.

The chain joins TRBV5-6 to TRBJ1-2, with a tentative D call TRBD1 (5 bases). The length of the CDR3 is 12 residues. Germline V gene data show CDR1 as SGHDT and CDR2 as YYEEEE. V lost 4 bases to trimming and J lost 4 bases, with 8 bases between them. The CDR3 loop reads CASSPGGYGYTF. The CDR3 DNA follows: TGTGCCAGCAGCCCCGGGGGCTATGGCTACACCTTC.

The chain uses TRBV2 and TRBJ2-4, with D perhaps TRBD1 (6 bases). The V gene's germline CDR1 is SNHLY and CDR2 FYNNEI. The V gene lost 4 bases and the J gene lost 2 bases, with 12 bases spanning the gap. This CDR3 has 15 amino acids. The CDR3 nucleotides read TGTGCCAGCAGTGGGGGGCTTGGGTCCAAAAACATTCAGTACTTC. It translates to CASSGGLGSKNIQYF.

The chain recombines TRBV18 with TRBJ1-4, with no clear D. The length of the CDR3 is 12 residues. Germline V lookup: CDR1 KGHSH, CDR2 LQKENI. Deletions cut 2 bases from V and 10 bases from J, with 8 bases between. CDR3 nucleotides: TGTGCCAGCTCACCAGGGTCGGGAAAACTGTTTTTT. This gives the protein CASSPGSGKLFF. The full variable domain, its missing parts supplied by reference TRBV18 and TRBJ1-4, is NAGVMQNPRHLVRRRGQEARLRCSPMKGHSHVYWYRQLPEEGLKFMVYLQKENIIDESGMPKERFSAEFPKEGPSILRIQQVVRGDSAAYFCASSPGSGKLFFGSGTQLSVL.

About this clone: Other DNA variants within this sample encode the same CDR3. The chain links TRBV7-9 to TRBJ1-3, with a possible D match to TRBD1 (6 bases). Trimming cost V 5 bases and J 1 base, with 9 bases left between them. Germline CDR1 is SEHNR and CDR2 is FQNEAQ (reference sequence). CDR3 length equals 14 residues. In DNA form, the CDR3 reads TGTGCCAGCAGCCTTGGACAGTCTGGAAACACCATATATTTT. Translation: CASSLGQSGNTIYF.

The chain is built from TRBV7-2 and TRBJ2-7; 7 bases line up with TRBD2. The CDR3 length is 15 residues. In germline, CDR1 is SGHTA, CDR2 FQGNSA. J lost 2 bases, V lost 2 bases, and 6 bases had no gene match. The CDR3 sequence: CASSLREGGTYEQYF. The CDR3 DNA reads TGTGCCAGCAGCTTAAGGGAGGGCGGGACCTACGAGCAGTACTTC.

The rearrangement links TRBV7-9 to TRBJ1-5; maybe TRBD1 (6 bases). Germline lookup yields CDR1 SEHNR and CDR2 FQNEAQ (reference sequence). The CDR3 extends over 13 amino acids. The germline V and J ends were trimmed by 3 bases and 4 bases, with 7 bases remaining between them. Here the CDR3 DNA reads TGTGCCAGCAGCTTCCAGGGGAATCAGCCCCAGCATTTT. This sequence encodes CASSFQGNQPQHF.

On this clone itself: A junction end diverges from the germline sequence, so it may reflect a read error. The CDR3 region has the DNA TGCGCCAGCAGAGAGTTACAGGGGTGGGGTGGCTACACCTTC. Its translation is CASRELQGWGGYTF. The chain is built from TRBV10-2 and TRBJ1-2; 7 nucleotides agree with TRBD1. CDR1 WSHSY and CDR2 SAAADI come from the germline V gene. The CDR3 is 14 amino acids.

The chain links TRBV3-1 (or the pseudogene TRBV3-2) to TRBJ2-2, with TRBD1 identical over 8 bases. Germline CDR1 is LGHDT and CDR2 is YNNKEL (reference sequence). This CDR3 is 15 amino acids long. Trimming removed 4 bases from V and 4 bases from J; junction bases left unmatched: 5. CDR3 DNA: TGTGCCAGCAGCCGAAGGACAGGGACCACCGGGGAGCTGTTTTTT. Translating it yields CASSRRTGTTGELFF.

The chain carries TRBV6-2 or TRBV6-3 and TRBJ1-5, with D perhaps TRBD1 (6 bases). Germline values: CDR1 MNHEY, CDR2 SVGEGT. The CDR3 spans 16 residues. Trimming took off 3 bases at V and 3 bases at J, with 15 bases between the two ends. DNA of the CDR3: TGTGCCAGCAGTTATTCCCCGGGACACTCCAATCAGCCCCAGCATTTT. This sequence encodes CASSYSPGHSNQPQHF.

This clone has just one count. V is TRBV15 and J is TRBJ1-6, with 7 nucleotides matching TRBD1. With 3 bases clipped from V and 9 bases from J, the junction kept 5 bases outside the gene matches. The CDR3 runs to 14 residues. Germline assignment: CDR1 LNHNV and CDR2 YYDKDF (reference sequence). The CDR3 protein is CATSRETGTSPLHF. CDR3 DNA: TGTGCCACCAGCAGGGAGACAGGGACTTCACCCCTCCACTTT.

This chain joins TRBV5-6 and TRBJ2-7; 7 bases map to TRBD2. CDR1 is SGHDT and CDR2 is YYEEEE in the germline V gene. This CDR3 has 15 residues. V was pared by 0 bases and J by 0 bases, with 3 bases of the junction left unmatched. CDR3 in DNA: TGTGCCAGCAGCTTGGGGAGCGGGGTCTCCTACGAGCAGTACTTC. Translated, it gives CASSLGSGVSYEQYF.

The CDR3 DNA reads TGTGCCAGCTCACCCTCGGCGAACACCGGGGAGCTGTTTTTT. It specifies CASSPSANTGELFF. The chain links TRBV18 to TRBJ2-2; D is unresolved. The V and J ends lost 3 bases and 0 bases respectively, with 5 bases between them. This CDR3 contains 14 residues. Per the germline V gene, CDR1 is KGHSH and CDR2 is LQKENI.

V is TRBV5-1 and J is TRBJ1-2, with D possibly TRBD1 on 6 matching bases. The germline V gene has CDR1 SGHRS and CDR2 YFSETQ. The CDR3 consists of 13 residues. V gave up 4 bases and J gave up 5 bases, with 12 bases separating them. The CDR3 region is CASSPTGKYGYTF. CDR3 nucleotide sequence: TGCGCCAGCAGCCCCACAGGGAAGTATGGCTACACCTTC.

The CDR3 nucleotides are TGTGCCAGCAGCCCCGGCTGGGCTAGCGGGGTGTTCTTC. This sequence encodes CASSPGWASGVFF. V usage is TRBV7-6 and J usage is TRBJ2-1; TRBD2 agrees at 9 bases. The CDR3 loop spans 13 amino acids. From germline, CDR1 is SGHVS and CDR2 FNYEAQ. Trimming at V came to 5 bases and at J to 15 bases, leaving 11 bases not matched to a gene.

CDR3 sequence: CASSAVSGANVLTF. Written as DNA, the CDR3 is TGTGCCAGCAGTGCGGTCTCTGGGGCCAACGTCCTGACTTTC. The gene calls are TRBV27 and TRBJ2-6; D is undetermined. CDR3 length: 14 amino acids. V lost 5 bases to trimming and J lost 0 bases, with 5 bases between them. Germline V gene lookup returns CDR1 MNHEY and CDR2 SMNVEV (reference sequence). Together with reference TRBV27 and TRBJ2-6, the CDR3 gives the full variable domain: EAQVTQNPRYLITVTGKKLTVTCSQNMNHEYMSWYRQDPGLGLRQIYYSMNVEVTDKGDVPEGYKVSRKEKRNFPLILESPSPNQTSLYFCASSAVSGANVLTFGAGSRLTVL.

This chain joins TRBV29-1 and TRBJ1-1, with TRBD1 matching 8 bases. This CDR3 has 13 residues. Germline trimming cut 2 bases from V and 5 bases from J; bases unmatched to any gene: 4. Germline V lookup: CDR1 SQVTM, CDR2 ANQGSEA. This CDR3 is CSVESRGRTEAFF. DNA for the CDR3: TGCAGCGTTGAATCCAGGGGGCGGACTGAAGCTTTCTTT. The variable domain in full, completed from reference TRBV29-1 and TRBJ1-1, reads SAVISQKPSRDICQRGTSLTIQCQVDSQVTMMFWYRQQPGQSLTLIATANQGSEATYESGFVIDKFPISRPNLTFSTLTVSNMSPEDSSIYLCSVESRGRTEAFFGQGTRLTVV.

This chain links TRBV7-9 with TRBJ2-3, with TRBD1 matching 9 bases. The CDR3 has 19 amino acids. V dropped 4 bases and J dropped 0; count of bases not matched to a gene: 14. The germline gives CDR1 SEHNR, CDR2 FQNEAQ (reference sequence). CDR3 coding DNA: TGTGCCAGCAGCTCGACCGGGACAGGGCGGTACGATAGCACAGATACGCAGTATTTT. Protein sequence: CASSSTGTGRYDSTDTQYF.

This clone was seen ten or more times. The chain's CDR3 is CASSLSGHMNTEAFF. CDR3 nucleotides: TGTGCCAGCAGCTTATCGGGACACATGAACACTGAAGCTTTCTTT. The chain links TRBV7-3 to TRBJ1-1; the D gene is possibly TRBD1 (6 bases). Germline CDR1 and CDR2: SGHTA and FQGTGA. The CDR3 totals 15 residues. Trimming pared 2 bases from V and 0 bases from J, leaving 10 bases between.

This clone showed up just a few times. J is TRBJ2-3 and V is TRBV5-6; D ambiguous. Between the trimmed V and J ends, which lost 1 base and 0 bases, there was a span of 12 bases. CDR1 is SGHDT, CDR2 YYEEEE, per germline. This CDR3 spans 16 amino acids. CDR3 DNA sequence: TGTGCCAGCAGCTTGTTTCCAGCGACTAGCACAGATACGCAGTATTTT. It codes for CASSLFPATSTDTQYF. Complete variable domain (other parts from reference TRBV5-6 and TRBJ2-3): DAGVTQSPTHLIKTRGQQVTLRCSPKSGHDTVSWYQQALGQGPQFIFQYYEEEERQRGNFPDRFSGHQFPNYSSELNVNALLLGDSALYLCASSLFPATSTDTQYFGPGTRLTVL.

The V call is TRBV24-1, the J call TRBJ2-2; 8 bases align to TRBD1. Germline V gene data show CDR1 as KGHDR and CDR2 as SFDVKD. This CDR3 contains 16 residues. Unmatched junction bases numbered 8, after V lost 3 bases and J lost 6 bases. CDR3 residues: CATSDRVRGRPGELFF. In nucleotides, the CDR3 is TGTGCCACCAGTGATCGGGTCAGGGGGCGCCCCGGGGAGCTGTTTTTT.

This clone was observed once. The CDR3 is CASSLGKEDYGYTF. As DNA, the CDR3 is TGCGCCAGCAGCTTGGGCAAGGAGGACTATGGCTACACCTTC. This sequence joins TRBV5-1 and TRBJ1-2; D is undetermined. Trimming removed 0 bases from V and 3 bases from J, with 9 bases in between. The germline CDR1 and CDR2 sequences are SGHRS and YFSETQ. This CDR3 comprises 14 residues.